This T cell receptor (beta chain) was identified in a study of cytotoxic CD8 clonotypes in ibrutinib-treated CLL. This clone came up once. Antigen specificity is unknown. The ends were cut back, 0 bases at V and 1 base at J, with 11 bases in the middle. The CDR3 has 15 amino acids. Germline CDR1 SGDLS, CDR2 YYNGEE. The method was immunoSEQ multiplex PCR; TCRdb's version includes in-frame clones alone and lacks a portion of them. This repertoire shows about 39,000 clones, approximately 67% found once; its top ten account for approximately 7%. Whole-study findings and limits: Elevated clonality accompanied ibrutinib response, with a return toward baseline values at progression.

This material consisted of PBMCs, taken at disease progression, from a patient treated with ibrutinib. The V gene is TRBV9, the J gene TRBJ2-7; D is unresolved. The receptor's source is a human donor with chronic lymphocytic leukemia. The CDR3 reads CASSVGSGESYEQYF. CDR3 DNA: TGTGCCAGCAGCGTAGGATCTGGAGAATCCTACGAGCAGTACTTC.